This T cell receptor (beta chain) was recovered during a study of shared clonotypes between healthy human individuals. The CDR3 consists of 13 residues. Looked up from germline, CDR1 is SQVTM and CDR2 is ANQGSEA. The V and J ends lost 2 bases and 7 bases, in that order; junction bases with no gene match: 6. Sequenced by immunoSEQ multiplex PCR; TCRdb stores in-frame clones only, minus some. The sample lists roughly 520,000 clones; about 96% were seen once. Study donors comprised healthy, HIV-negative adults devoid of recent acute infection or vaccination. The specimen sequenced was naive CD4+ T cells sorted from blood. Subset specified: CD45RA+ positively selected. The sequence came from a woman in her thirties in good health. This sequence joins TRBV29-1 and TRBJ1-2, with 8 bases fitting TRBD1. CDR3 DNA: TGCAGCGTTGAACGACAGGGGACTCGTGGCTACACCTTC. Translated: CSVERQGTRGYTF.